This TCR beta chain was sequenced during a study of cytomegalovirus exposure and HLA in healthy donors. This clone was observed a few times. Its specificity is unknown. Overall study findings and caveats: A link between a missense DCLRE1C variant and TCR beta V- and J-gene trimming emerged from a later analysis. Later on, an analysis found that several of the most significant clusters appeared to be linked to common viral pathogens, which included parvovirus B19. Some segments of the V type, notably TRBV6-2 and TRBV6-3, were excluded as indistinguishable.

Primers included in the PCR were 60 Vbeta and 13 Jbeta primers. Profiled with immunoSEQ multiplex PCR; TCRdb holds only in-frame clones, not every one. Of 97,000 or so clones in the sample, approximately 70% are singletons; the top ten hold under 2.5%. Germline lookup yields CDR1 KGHSH and CDR2 LQKENI. This CDR3 contains 11 residues. The sequencing sample was made of PBMCs. The receptor was derived from a man in his fifties or sixties in good health and CMV-seronegative. The chain carries TRBV18 and TRBJ2-5; D is undetermined. The J call is doubtful: the DNA matches TRBJ2-7 better. DNA for the CDR3: TGTGCCAGCTCACCCAACTACGAGCAGTACTTC. Encoded protein: CASSPNYEQYF.